Shown below are 6 T cell receptor beta chains from a single sample sequenced in a study of blood T cell repertoires in COVID-19. Sequencing used immunoSEQ multiplex PCR; TCRdb keeps in-frame clones, though not all of them. The sample carries approximately 290,000 clones, around nine tenths recorded once. The sample consisted of peripheral blood. Receptors were obtained from a man younger than 40 with acute or convalescent COVID-19.

Of note for this clone: Other DNA variants within this sample encode the same CDR3. This chain connects TRBV28 to TRBJ1-1, with TRBD1 as a possible D gene (6 bases). V lost 5 bases to trimming and J lost 0 bases, with 10 bases between them. This CDR3 contains 14 residues. From germline, CDR1 is MDHEN and CDR2 SYDVKM. The CDR3 spells CASSLTGMNTEAFF. CDR3 DNA: TGTGCCAGCAGTCTAACAGGGATGAACACTGAAGCTTTCTTT.

This chain connects TRBV12-3 or TRBV12-4 to TRBJ2-1, with a tentative D call TRBD2 (5 bases). CDR3 length: 13 amino acids. V shed 3 bases and J shed 5 bases, with 8 bases lying between them. This CDR3 reads CASSFRTHNEQFF. The DNA for the CDR3 is TGTGCCAGCAGTTTTAGGACTCACAATGAGCAGTTCTTC.

Concerning this clone itself: The junction differs from germline at one of its ends, possibly a read error. This chain connects TRBV7-7 to TRBJ2-5; TRBD1 aligns across 12 bases. Germline CDR1 is SSHAT and CDR2 is FNYEAQ (reference sequence). CDR3 size: 15 residues. CDR3: CASSPGTGGEETQYF. The CDR3 DNA sequence: TGTGCTAGCAGCCCAGGGACAGGGGGCGAAGAGACCCAGTACTTC.

This sequence joins TRBV9 and TRBJ2-1, with D unresolved. Trimming stripped 2 bases from V and 7 bases from J, with 10 bases between. There are 13 residues in the CDR3. The germline gives CDR1 SGDLS, CDR2 YYNGEE. CDR3 bases: TGTGCCAGCAGCGTTAGTGTCCGAAATGAGCAGTTCTTC. Its translation: CASSVSVRNEQFF.

The chain combines TRBV13 with TRBJ2-2; possible D gene TRBD2, 5 bases. The germline V and J ends were trimmed by 3 bases and 1 base, with 9 bases remaining between them. The germline CDR1 and CDR2 sequences are PRHDT and FYEKMQ (reference sequence). The CDR3 extends over 15 amino acids. The CDR3 spells CASSLARGNTGELFF. The CDR3 nucleotides are TGTGCCAGCAGCTTGGCCCGGGGGAACACCGGGGAGCTGTTTTTT.

This clone appeared once. The chain employs TRBV2 and TRBJ1-4; D not certain. The V gene's germline CDR1 is SNHLY and CDR2 FYNNEI. The CDR3 runs 15 residues. V lost 2 bases, J lost 8 bases, and 15 bases lay in between. The CDR3 sequence: CASSEYGGVDEKLFF. CDR3 coding DNA: TGTGCCAGCAGTGAATATGGCGGGGTAGACGAAAAACTGTTTTTT.